The sequence of this TCR beta chain was determined in a study of vaccination effects on CD4 cells after COVID-19. General study findings and limits: There was marked clonal contraction among infection- and vaccine-induced clones late after vaccination. Cross-reactivity with common cold coronaviruses was shown by only 1 of 255 vaccine-induced clones in healthy vaccinees.

Trimming took 5 bases from V and 1 from J, leaving 12 bases between them. The CDR3 covers 16 residues. Germline V gene lookup returns CDR1 SGHAT and CDR2 FQNNGV. Only in-frame clones appear in the TCRdb table, and some are missing; sequencing was by immunoSEQ multiplex PCR. The repertoire holds under 55,000 clones, with just under 80% as singletons. For this clone: The antigen remains unidentified.

Antigen-specific CD4+ T cells expanded by the ViraFEST assay with viral peptide pools were then sequenced. Cells that had been cultured for 10 days were the source of isolated CD4+ T cells. Each vaccine recipient was nucleocapsid antibody negative and had no prior SARS-CoV-2 infection. At days 3 and 7, half of the medium was exchanged for IL-2 medium. This chain joins TRBV11-2 and TRBJ1-6, with D unresolved. Material: CD4+ T cells from PBMCs cultured with HCoV-OC43 spike peptides, obtained before COVID-19 vaccination. Subset in this sample: HCoV-OC43 spike overlapping peptide pool stimulation. The origin of this receptor is a human donor who received a COVID-19 vaccine. The CDR3 DNA sequence: TGTGCCAGCAGCCCCTGGGGTTCTTCCTATAATTCACCCCTCCACTTT. Amino acids: CASSPWGSSYNSPLHF.